This TCR beta chain comes out of a study of technical replicates of blood from several donors. Libraries were prepared by immunoSEQ multiplex PCR; TCRdb keeps only in-frame clonotypes and omits some of them. The table lists some 50,000 clones, 90% to 95% of them singletons. Germline CDR1 reads SGHDT; CDR2 reads YYEEEE. The CDR3 loop spans 14 amino acids. V lost 2 bases and J 2 bases, leaving 5 bases between the germline ends. This TCR was recovered from a human donor in good health. Sequencing was carried out using T cells isolated from PBMCs. The chain links TRBV5-6 to TRBJ2-6; D remains ambiguous. The CDR3 region is CASSLATGANVLTF. CDR3 in DNA: TGTGCCAGCAGCTTAGCCACTGGGGCCAACGTCCTGACTTTC.